One sample yielded the 5 T cell receptor beta chains listed below, sequenced in a study of long-term antiretroviral therapy in people with HIV. Survey-level resolution applied to immunoSEQ assay v3.0. Assay used: immunoSEQ multiplex PCR; TCRdb lists only in-frame clones, some missing. The sample lists roughly 5,000 clones; roughly 73% were seen once. The material sequenced was unsorted PBMCs, taken 1.8 years before starting antiretroviral therapy. The origin of the receptors is a man aged 35 to 55 with HIV.

The chain employs TRBV28 and TRBJ1-1, with a tentative D call TRBD1 (6 bases). This CDR3 is built from 13 residues. Germline V CDR1 and CDR2: MDHEN, SYDVKM. The V and J ends lost 10 bases and 5 bases respectively, with 17 bases between them. CDR3 nucleotides: TGTGCCATATCGGCCGGGGGCGGGACTGAAGCTTTCTTT. It is translated as CAISAGGGTEAFF.

This clone was observed once. The CDR3 protein is CASSLSHTGSTEAFF. Here the CDR3 DNA reads TGTGCCAGCAGTTTATCCCACACAGGGAGCACTGAAGCTTTCTTT. The chain couples TRBV27 to TRBJ1-1; weak D call: TRBD1 (6 bases). The CDR3 runs 15 residues. Trimming cost V 0 bases and J 4 bases, with 12 bases left between them. CDR1 and CDR2 from the germline V gene are MNHEY and SMNVEV (reference sequence).

The chain couples TRBV5-4 to TRBJ1-1; 7 bases fit TRBD1. This CDR3 has 14 residues. With 0 bases clipped from V and 4 bases from J, the junction kept 3 bases outside the gene matches. The germline V gene has CDR1 SGHNT and CDR2 YYREEE (reference sequence). CDR3 loop: CASSLDRGVTEAFF. CDR3 sequence (DNA): TGTGCCAGCAGCTTGGACAGGGGTGTCACTGAAGCTTTCTTT.

The V gene is TRBV13, the J gene TRBJ2-2, with TRBD2 matching over 8 bases. Germline V gene lookup returns CDR1 PRHDT and CDR2 FYEKMQ (reference sequence). This CDR3 is 17 amino acids long. Losses at the gene ends were 0 bases for V and 5 bases for J; bases not matched to a gene: 8. CDR3 in DNA: TGTGCCAGCAGCTTAGGGGATCCGGGAGGGCCTACCGGGGAGCTGTTTTTT. Amino acids: CASSLGDPGGPTGELFF.

This clone has just one count. V usage is TRBV7-8 and J usage is TRBJ2-5; 8 nucleotides line up with TRBD2. CDR3 length: 15 residues. V dropped 3 bases and J dropped 4; count of bases not matched to a gene: 7. Looked up from germline, CDR1 is SGHVS and CDR2 is FQNEAQ. The CDR3 DNA reads TGTGCCAGCAGCTTCCCTCTCCTAGCGGGAGAGACCCAGTACTTC. It codes for CASSFPLLAGETQYF.